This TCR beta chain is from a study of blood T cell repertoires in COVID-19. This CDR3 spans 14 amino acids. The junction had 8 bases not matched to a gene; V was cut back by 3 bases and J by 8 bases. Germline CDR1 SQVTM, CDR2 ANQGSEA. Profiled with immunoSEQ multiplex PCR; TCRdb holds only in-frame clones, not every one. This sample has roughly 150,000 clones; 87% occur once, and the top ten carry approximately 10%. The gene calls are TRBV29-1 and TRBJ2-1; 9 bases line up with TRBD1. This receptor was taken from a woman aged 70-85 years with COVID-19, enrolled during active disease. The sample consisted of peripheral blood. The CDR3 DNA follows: TGCAGCGTTGAGGGGGGGACAGGGAGGGATGAGCAGTTCTTC. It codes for CSVEGGTGRDEQFF.